These T cell receptor beta chains were read from a single sample in a study of blood T cell repertoires in COVID-19. This table comes from immunoSEQ multiplex PCR, and its TCRdb copy is limited to in-frame clones, with some not included. The sample holds approximately 390,000 clones, 87% seen once. Sequencing was performed on PBMCs or T cells enriched from blood (not recorded which). The receptor set was obtained from a woman aged 45 to 65 who had recovered from COVID-19. The CDR3 runs from the conserved cysteine through the conserved F or W. The order of the fields is CDR3 protein, CDR3 DNA, clone size, J gene, D gene, V gene. D genes are given only for firm matches. Only some rows state a clone size, as once, few, many or a class for expanded clones.

CAIREKRQAGYEQYF TGTGCCATCAGGGAAAAACGACAGGCGGGCTACGAGCAGTACTTC - TRBJ2-7 - TRBV10-3
CASSLVLRNTEAFF TGTGCCAGCAGCTTAGTATTGCGGAACACTGAAGCTTTCTTT - TRBJ1-1 - TRBV7-8
CAISEGAEATLHF TGTGCCATCAGTGAGGGGGCCGAGGCGACCCTCCACTTT - TRBJ1-6 - TRBV10-3
CASSFTREAGVADTQYF TGTGCCAGCAGCTTCACCCGGGAGGCAGGGGTCGCAGATACGCAGTATTTT - TRBJ2-3 - TRBV7-9
CASSLQTSGDYEQYF TGTGCCAGCAGCTTGCAAACTAGCGGAGACTACGAGCAGTACTTC - TRBJ2-7 TRBD2 TRBV7-2
CASSVDPDTQGGYTF TGTGCCAGCAGCGTAGACCCCGACACCCAGGGAGGCTACACCTTC - TRBJ1-2 - TRBV9
CASSPSTGQPQHF TGTGCCAGCAGCCCATCCACCGGGCAGCCCCAGCATTTT - TRBJ1-5 - TRBV6-5
CASSTGQPAYEQYF TGTGCCAGCAGCACGGGACAGCCGGCCTACGAGCAGTACTTC - TRBJ2-7 TRBD1 TRBV5-6
CASTRGGLTNEKLFF TGTGCCAGCACTCGCGGCGGGTTGACTAATGAAAAACTGTTTTTT - TRBJ1-4 - TRBV2
CASSIPGTVVNQPQHF TGTGCCAGCAGCATCCCCGGGACAGTCGTCAATCAGCCCCAGCATTTT - TRBJ1-5 TRBD1 TRBV28
CASRPLGSYGYTF TGTGCCAGCAGGCCCTTGGGCAGCTATGGCTACACCTTC - TRBJ1-2 - TRBV6-5
CAWSRSLAPYGYTF TGTGCCTGGAGTCGGAGCTTGGCTCCATATGGCTACACCTTC - TRBJ1-2 - TRBV30
CASSRQLLGRQNQPQHF TGTGCCAGCAGCCGCCAGCTTTTGGGCCGGCAAAATCAGCCCCAGCATTTT - TRBJ1-5 - TRBV6-2/TRBV6-3
CASSRTSGGETQYF TGTGCCAGCAGCCGAACTAGCGGGGGCGAGACCCAGTACTTC once TRBJ2-5 TRBD2 TRBV2
CASSPIGASRTGELFF TGTGCCAGTAGCCCCATTGGGGCCTCGCGTACCGGGGAGCTGTTTTTT - TRBJ2-2 - TRBV19
CASSQDLFSNQPQHF TGCGCCAGCAGCCAAGATCTGTTTAGCAATCAGCCCCAGCATTTT - TRBJ1-5 - TRBV4-3
CASSLRLAGVTDTQYF TGTGCCAGCAGTCTCCGACTAGCGGGAGTCACAGATACGCAGTATTTT - TRBJ2-3 TRBD2 TRBV7-2
CASSKKGPTGGQETQYF TGTGCCAGCAGCAAAAAGGGGCCGACAGGGGGCCAAGAGACCCAGTACTTC - TRBJ2-5 - TRBV21-1
CASSLGTTGGSSYGYTF TGTGCCAGCAGCTTGGGTACGACAGGGGGCAGTAGCTATGGCTACACCTTC - TRBJ1-2 TRBD1 TRBV5-6
CASSPRGEARSYEQYF TGTGCCAGCAGTCCCCGGGGGGAGGCCCGCTCCTACGAGCAGTACTTC - TRBJ2-7 TRBD2 TRBV28
CASSGWTGAISGANVLTF TGTGCCAGCTCAGGTTGGACAGGAGCTATCTCTGGGGCCAACGTCCTGACTTTC - TRBJ2-6 TRBD1 TRBV18
CAWSTSFYRVGQPQHF TGTGCCTGGAGTACGTCTTTCTACAGGGTTGGACAGCCCCAGCATTTT once TRBJ1-5 - TRBV30
CSVGGQGASYEQFF TGCAGCGTCGGAGGACAGGGGGCTTCTTATGAGCAGTTCTTC - TRBJ2-1 TRBD1 TRBV29-1
CASKSTKGSFDWPNYGYTF TGTGCCAGCAAATCAACGAAGGGGTCATTTGATTGGCCTAACTATGGCTACACCTTC - TRBJ1-2 - TRBV28
CATSDSDRDKRELFF TGTGCCACCAGTGATTCTGACAGGGACAAGCGGGAGCTGTTTTTT - TRBJ2-2 TRBD1 TRBV24-1
CASSDPQKYYGYTF TGTGCCAGCAGTGACCCACAGAAGTACTATGGCTACACCTTC - TRBJ1-2 - TRBV28
CASSYSWGVERGYTF TGTGCCAGCAGTTACTCATGGGGAGTTGAACGTGGCTACACCTTC - TRBJ1-2 - TRBV6-5
CASSGTGATNEKLFF TGTGCCAGCAGTGGCACAGGAGCAACTAATGAAAAACTGTTTTTT - TRBJ1-4 - TRBV28
CASSVAGTGANYGYTF TGTGCCAGCAGCGTAGCTGGGACAGGAGCTAACTATGGCTACACCTTC once TRBJ1-2 TRBD1 TRBV9
CASSYDSGAYEQYF TGTGCCAGCAGCTACGATTCAGGGGCCTACGAGCAGTACTTC - TRBJ2-7 - TRBV7-9